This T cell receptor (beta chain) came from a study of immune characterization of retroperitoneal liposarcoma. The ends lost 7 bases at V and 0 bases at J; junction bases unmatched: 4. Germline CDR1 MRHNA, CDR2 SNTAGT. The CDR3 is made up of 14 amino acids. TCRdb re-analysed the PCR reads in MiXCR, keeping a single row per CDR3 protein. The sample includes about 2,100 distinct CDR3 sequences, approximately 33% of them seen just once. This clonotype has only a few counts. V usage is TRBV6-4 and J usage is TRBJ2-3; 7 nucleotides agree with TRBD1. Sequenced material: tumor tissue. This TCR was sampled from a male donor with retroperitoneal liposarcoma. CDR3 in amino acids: CASKETGSTDTQYF. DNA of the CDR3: TGTGCCAGCAAGGAGACAGGGAGCACAGATACGCAGTATTTT.